This T cell receptor (beta chain) was found in a study of blood T cell repertoires in COVID-19. For the study at large: From the United States, Italy and Spain came samples of acute and convalescent COVID-19. Nucleic acid was either cDNA or gDNA, and it came from T cells, B-cell-depleted T cells, or PBMCs.

V lost 8 bases to trimming and J lost 0 bases, with 11 bases between them. Per the germline V gene, CDR1 is SNHLY and CDR2 is FYNNEI. This CDR3 contains 14 residues. In the original workflow: Amplifying reference gene primers gave estimates of nucleated cell counts. TCRdb's copy holds only in-frame clones and misses some; the assay was immunoSEQ multiplex PCR. The D gene and trimming were derived from the DNA, and the V and J assignments and clone size from that table. Of approximately 340,000 clones listed, around four fifths are singletons. Sequencing was carried out using peripheral blood. This TCR derives from a man aged 25-45 years with active or convalescent COVID-19. The V and J genes are TRBV2 and TRBJ2-1, with D tentatively TRBD2 (6 bases). The CDR3 loop is CASGGDRSYNEQFF. The CDR3 nucleotides are TGTGCCAGCGGCGGGGACCGCTCCTACAATGAGCAGTTCTTC.